The clone carrying this T cell receptor (beta chain) came up a few times. The entry originates in a study of human T cells and chemical hapten exposure. Regarding time point: healthy volunteer bleed at 2 weeks. It was from unfractionated whole blood that total RNA was extracted. From the RACE reads, TCRdb called clonotypes with MiXCR, one entry per CDR3 protein. The sample gives some 90,000 distinct CDR3 sequences, about 8.6% of which show up once; about 3.1% is in the top ten. What was sequenced was whole blood. This TCR was sampled from a female donor in good health. Some clones in this sample may be carry-over from other donors' samples.

CDR3 coding DNA: TGTGCCAGCAGTCGAGGGGCTAGCGGGAACTACGAGCAGTACTTC. Translated: CASSRGASGNYEQYF. The genes are TRBV12-3 or TRBV12-4 and TRBJ2-7; 9 nucleotides agree with TRBD2. This CDR3 has 15 residues. V dropped 5 bases and J dropped 3; count of bases not matched to a gene: 8.